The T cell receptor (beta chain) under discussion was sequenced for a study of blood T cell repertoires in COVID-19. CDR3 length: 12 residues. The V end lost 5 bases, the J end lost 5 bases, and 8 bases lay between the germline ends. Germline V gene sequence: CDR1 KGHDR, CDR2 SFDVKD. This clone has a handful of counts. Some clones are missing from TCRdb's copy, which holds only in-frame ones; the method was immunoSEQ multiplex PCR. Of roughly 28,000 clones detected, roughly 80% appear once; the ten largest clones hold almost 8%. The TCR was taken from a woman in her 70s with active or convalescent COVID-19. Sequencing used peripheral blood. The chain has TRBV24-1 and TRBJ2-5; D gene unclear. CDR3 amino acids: CATSGSGETQYF. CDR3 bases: TGTGCCACCAGTGGTAGTGGTGAGACCCAGTACTTC.